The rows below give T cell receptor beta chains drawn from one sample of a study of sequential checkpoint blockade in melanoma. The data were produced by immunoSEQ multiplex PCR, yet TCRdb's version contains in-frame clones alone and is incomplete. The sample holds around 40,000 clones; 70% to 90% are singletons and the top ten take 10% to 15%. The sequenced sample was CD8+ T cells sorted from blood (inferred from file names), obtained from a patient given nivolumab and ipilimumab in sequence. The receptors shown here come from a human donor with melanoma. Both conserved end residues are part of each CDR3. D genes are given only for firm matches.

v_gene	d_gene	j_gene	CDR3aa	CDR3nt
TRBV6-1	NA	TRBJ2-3	CASSEPAERPTDTQYF	TGTGCCAGCAGTGAACCTGCGGAGAGGCCCACAGATACGCAGTATTTT
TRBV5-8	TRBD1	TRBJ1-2	CASTIPQQGASYGYTF	TGTGCCAGCACCATTCCCCAACAGGGGGCCTCCTATGGCTACACCTTC
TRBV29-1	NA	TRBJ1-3	CSVRVPGNTIYF	TGCAGCGTCAGGGTTCCTGGAAACACCATATATTTT
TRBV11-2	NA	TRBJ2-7	CASSLETRQDYEQYF	TGTGCCAGCAGCTTAGAGACCCGACAGGACTACGAGCAGTACTTC
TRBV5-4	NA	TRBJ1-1	CASSLRGEAFF	TGTGCCAGCAGCTTGAGGGGTGAAGCTTTCTTT
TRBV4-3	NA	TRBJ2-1	CASSQDKGREPYNEQFF	TGCGCCAGCAGCCAAGATAAAGGCAGGGAACCCTACAATGAGCAGTTCTTC
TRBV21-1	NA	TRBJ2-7	CASSPGQTSGSDEQYF	TGTGCCAGCAGCCCGGGGCAGACTAGCGGGAGTGACGAGCAGTACTTC
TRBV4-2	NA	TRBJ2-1	CASSQVWREFENEQFF	TGTGCCAGCAGCCAAGTCTGGCGGGAATTTGAGAATGAGCAGTTCTTC
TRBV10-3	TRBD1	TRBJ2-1	CATTGTGSSYNEQFF	TGTGCCACCACCGGGACAGGGAGCTCCTACAATGAGCAGTTCTTC
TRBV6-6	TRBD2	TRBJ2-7	CASSSYPSGSNYEQYF	TGTGCCAGCAGTTCCTATCCTAGCGGGAGTAACTACGAGCAGTACTTC
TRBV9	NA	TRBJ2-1	CASSGDSYNEQFF	TGTGCCAGCAGCGGCGACAGTTACAATGAGCAGTTCTTC
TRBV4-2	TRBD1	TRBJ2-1	CASSQGQGGVGGEQFF	TGTGCCAGCAGCCAGGGACAGGGCGGGGTTGGGGGTGAGCAGTTCTTC
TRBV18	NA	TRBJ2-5	CASSLSIDQETQYF	TGTGCCAGCTCACTGTCTATAGACCAAGAGACCCAGTACTTC
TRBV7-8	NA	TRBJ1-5	CASSLRPSSNQPQHF	TGTGCCAGCAGCTTACGTCCTAGTAGCAATCAGCCCCAGCATTTT
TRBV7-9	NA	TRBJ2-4	CASSTIAKNIQYF	TGTGCCAGCAGCACAATAGCCAAAAACATTCAGTACTTC
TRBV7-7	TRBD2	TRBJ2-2	CASSPALAGGAAGELFF	TGTGCTAGCAGCCCAGCCCTAGCGGGAGGCGCCGCCGGGGAGCTGTTTTTT